This T cell receptor (beta chain) was identified in a study of metastatic and nonmetastatic thyroid tumors. General study results and limits: According to reports, the diversity of TCR beta was significantly higher in malignant thyroid tumors than in benign nodules, and this held in both blood and tumor samples.

TCRdb re-processed the PCR reads through MiXCR. Seen here are 100,000 or so clones, under 15% observed once, and the top ten hold 3.6%. Among the patients, none had received any treatment before thyroid surgery. The V gene's germline CDR1 is KGHSH and CDR2 LQKENI. The CDR3 consists of 13 residues. V was shortened by 0 bases and J by 7 bases, with 7 bases between the two germline ends. This clone came up many times. As yet, its antigen is unknown. Sequenced: blood. The TCR originated in a female donor with papillary thyroid cancer or a benign thyroid nodule (not recorded which). Some clones in this sample may be carry-over from other donors' samples. The chain joins TRBV18 to TRBJ2-1; no clear D. This CDR3 is CASSPPIQNEQFF. In DNA, the CDR3 is TGTGCCAGCTCACCACCGATCCAAAATGAGCAGTTCTTC.